The present T cell receptor (beta chain) was sequenced within a study of blood T cell repertoires in COVID-19. On the study more broadly: Collection of acute and convalescent COVID-19 samples took place in the United States, Italy and Spain. PBMCs, B-cell-depleted T cells, or T cells provided the cDNA or gDNA that made up the material.

CDR3 length: 15 amino acids. The V gene's germline CDR1 is MDHEN and CDR2 SYDVKM. Trimming pared 7 bases from V and 0 bases from J, leaving 13 bases between. Original handling: Scientists estimated how many nucleated cells there were by amplifying reference gene primers. The repertoire was sequenced with immunoSEQ multiplex PCR; TCRdb's copy has only in-frame clones and lacks some. The V and J calls and clone size were taken over from that table, and D and trimming were inferred from the DNA. The sample includes around 120,000 clones, around 86% seen only once; the top ten take just under 30%. The TCR sequence derives from a woman aged 70-85 years with acute or convalescent COVID-19. The J gene is TRBJ1-5, the V gene TRBV28; D is unresolved. The sample comprised peripheral blood. CDR3 DNA: TGTGCCAGCACCACACCGGCGGGTAGCAATCAGCCCCAGCATTTT. This codes for CASTTPAGSNQPQHF.